This entry lists 4 T cell receptor beta chains sequenced from one sample in a study of CD8 T cells in Susac syndrome. An input of roughly 0.45 to 1 ug of RNA was subjected to reverse transcription using random hexamers. TCRdb fed the immunoSEQ multiplex PCR reads into MiXCR, producing one record per CDR3 protein. The sample shows 200,000 to 300,000 distinct CDR3 sequences, 90% to 96% of them seen only once. The sequenced sample was CD4+ T cells from PBMCs. The source is a human donor with Susac syndrome.

The rearrangement uses TRBV12-3 or TRBV12-4 and TRBJ2-3; 13 bases map to TRBD2. This CDR3 spans 16 amino acids. Germline trimming cut 7 bases from V and 2 bases from J; bases unmatched to any gene: 6. CDR3 in DNA: TGTGCCAGCACAACTAGCGGGAGGGCCTTCACAGATACGCAGTATTTT. Its protein product is CASTTSGRAFTDTQYF.

V and J are TRBV5-8 and TRBJ2-4, with D hard to call. Germline V gene lookup returns CDR1 SGHTS and CDR2 YDEGEE. V dropped 4 bases and J dropped 9 bases, with 14 bases sitting between them. The CDR3 runs 13 residues. Here the CDR3 reads CASSGPSFGIQYF. CDR3 bases: TGTGCCAGCAGCGGACCATCATTTGGCATTCAGTACTTC.

The gene calls are TRBV9 and TRBJ1-4; D not certain. Deletions cut 4 bases from V and 8 bases from J, with 18 bases between. This CDR3 has 15 residues. Germline lookup yields CDR1 SGDLS and CDR2 YYNGEE. CDR3 nucleotide sequence: TGTGCCAGCAGCCTAGGCGGGTTACGAGGGGAAAAACTGTTTTTT. Translation: CASSLGGLRGEKLFF.

The chain has TRBV30 and TRBJ2-1; 9 bases agree with TRBD1. Germline lookup yields CDR1 GTSNPN and CDR2 SVGIG (reference sequence). V dropped 1 base and J dropped 9; count of bases not matched to a gene: 4. The CDR3 runs to 13 residues. The CDR3 coding sequence is TGTGCCTGGAGTGGGGACAGGGACCTTGAGCAGTTCTTC. It yields the protein CAWSGDRDLEQFF.